This T cell receptor beta chain is drawn from a study of neurological immune-mediated disorders. This clonotype was seen many times. Its antigen is unknown. Whole-study results and caveats: Private repertoires in all groups were suggested by the finding that expanded clones across subjects shared no CDR3 amino acid sequences.

With 10-nucleotide random UMIs, 5'RACE was used to make the cDNA. A single record per CDR3 protein comes from TCRdb applying MiXCR to the 5' RACE reads. The sample has over 35,000 distinct CDR3 sequences; approximately 11% are singletons. Material for sequencing was PBMCs. This TCR derives from a female donor in good health.

Here the CDR3 DNA reads TGTGCCAGCAGTGAACTTGGAGTAGATAGCAATCAGCCCCAGCATTTT. Translating it yields CASSELGVDSNQPQHF. This rearrangement joins TRBV25-1 to TRBJ1-5; D ambiguous. Germline loops: CDR1 MGHDK, CDR2 SYGVNS. Trimming left V 2 bases short and J 0 bases short, with 11 bases between. The CDR3 contains 16 residues.